One T cell receptor (beta chain) is described in this entry. The target antigen is unknown. Described treatment: approximately nine-day PBMC culture with coronavirus spike peptide pools or control peptides (ViraFEST assay). Peptide-pool expansion of antigen-specific T cells preceded TCR sequencing in ViraFEST. The data were obtained in a study of vaccination and CD4 T cells after COVID-19. Whole-study results and caveats: For convalescent patients, a median about 86% of reactive clones surfaced exclusively after vaccination. Vaccine-specific clones in convalescent patients were spike mono-reactive in 304 of 307 cases.

Scientists ran DNA taken from cultured CD4+ T cells through the Oncomine TCR Beta short-read assay for sequencing. Genomic DNA was isolated from CD4+ T cells that had been cultured. TCRdb passed the PCR reads through MiXCR, listing each CDR3 protein once. The sample has 19,000 or so distinct CDR3 sequences, less than 70% seen once. The CDR3 is 16 amino acids. The V gene's germline CDR1 is DFQATT and CDR2 SNEGSKA (reference sequence). With V trimmed by 1 base and J by 2 bases, 5 bases remained unmatched. This clonotype was sampled from a human donor who had recovered from COVID-19. Input material: CD4+ T cells from blood, cultured in vitro. The chain couples TRBV20-1 to TRBJ2-5; TRBD2 matches 12 bases. CDR3 sequence reads: CSARGPGLAGQETQYF. The CDR3 DNA reads as TGCAGTGCTAGAGGCCCCGGACTAGCGGGGCAAGAGACCCAGTACTTC.